One and the same sample provided the 19 T cell receptor beta chains below, sequenced in a study of blood T cells in healthy people across ages (dated by TCRdb to the mid-2010s). Preparation of the library involved 5' RACE. The sequencer listed for this sample is Illumina HiSeq 2500. The second PCR ran for about 7 to 11 cycles and used a J-beta primer mix along with a sample-barcoded 5' primer. In TCRdb, the public reads were trimmed at Q25 with fastp and aligned with MiXCR, with productive beta chains retained. Entries that share a CDR3 protein sequence are merged under the most common genes and DNA. This sample has around 650,000 distinct CDR3 sequences in its table, and 40% to 45% of those were observed once. The ten biggest clones cover around 30% of the sample. Sequenced material: blood. The receptors derive from a man older than 75 in good health.

Note on this clonotype: The junction shows a germline mismatch at one end, possibly a read error. The V and J genes are TRBV4-1 and TRBJ2-3, with 10 bases lining up with TRBD2. The length of the CDR3 is 15 residues. In germline, CDR1 is MGHRA, CDR2 YSYEKL. CDR3 sequence: CASSQLAGVSDAQYF. The CDR3 DNA reads TGCGCCAGCAGCCAACTAGCGGGAGTTTCAGATGCGCAGTATTTT.

This chain links TRBV6-1 with TRBJ2-3, with D possibly being TRBD2 (5 bases). This CDR3 region has 14 residues. Germline lookup yields CDR1 MNHNS and CDR2 SASEGT. The V gene lost 6 bases and the J gene lost 1 base, with 11 bases spanning the gap. The CDR3 loop is CASRLVSGTDTQYF. CDR3 bases: TGTGCCAGCAGACTAGTCTCCGGCACAGATACGCAGTATTTT.

The rearrangement uses TRBV29-1 and TRBJ2-1; 12 bases map to TRBD2. The DNA end lines up better with TRBJ2-7; the J call may be wrong. The CDR3 has 15 amino acids. Germline V gene lookup returns CDR1 SQVTM and CDR2 ANQGSEA. CDR3 loop: CNVTASGRGYNEQYF. CDR3 coding DNA: TGCAACGTGACCGCTAGCGGGAGGGGCTACAATGAGCAGTACTTC.

This clonotype has just a few counts. The chain links TRBV28 to TRBJ1-2; 7 bases are shared with TRBD1. The CDR3 extends over 16 amino acids. Germline V gene lookup returns CDR1 MDHEN and CDR2 SYDVKM. Trimming at V came to 5 bases and at J to 6 bases, leaving 15 bases not matched to a gene. CDR3 in DNA: TGTGCCAGCAGTGGTACCCAACAGGGGCGGTCGGATGGCTACACCTTC. Its translation: CASSGTQQGRSDGYTF.

The chain carries TRBV5-1 and TRBJ2-4; TRBD2 might be the D (6 bases). CDR1 and CDR2 from the germline V gene are SGHRS and YFSETQ. V shed 2 bases and J shed 6 bases, with 9 bases lying between them. The CDR3 contains 13 residues. The CDR3 nucleotides are TGCGCCAGCAGCTTAGGTAGCGGAAACATTCAGTACTTC. This codes for CASSLGSGNIQYF.

This clonotype was seen more than once but under ten times. The V gene is TRBV7-3, the J gene TRBJ2-3, with a tentative D call TRBD2 (6 bases). Trimming cost V 1 base and J 1 base, with 21 bases left between them. Germline V gene sequence: CDR1 SGHTA, CDR2 FQGTGA. The CDR3 runs 19 residues. The CDR3 reads CASSLKGRRAAGGTDTQYF. The CDR3 nucleotides are TGTGCCAGCAGCTTAAAAGGGCGGAGGGCAGCTGGAGGCACAGATACGCAGTATTTT. Supplemented by reference TRBV7-3 and TRBJ2-3, the full variable domain reads GAGVSQTPSNKVTEKGKYVELRCDPISGHTALYWYRQSLGQGPEFLIYFQGTGAADDSGLPNDRFFAVRPEGSVSTLKIQRTERGDSAVYLCASSLKGRRAAGGTDTQYFGPGTRLTVL.

This clonotype has a handful of counts. The rearrangement uses TRBV7-2 and TRBJ1-4; 9 bases map to TRBD1. The V gene end was trimmed by 1 base and the J gene end by 7 bases; junction bases not matched to a gene: 4. The CDR3 extends over 15 amino acids. Germline V lookup: CDR1 SGHTA, CDR2 FQGNSA. Here the CDR3 reads CASSLGGQGGEKLFF. The DNA for the CDR3 is TGTGCCAGCAGCTTAGGGGGACAGGGAGGTGAAAAACTGTTTTTT.

The chain is built from TRBV6-2 or TRBV6-3 and TRBJ2-5, with 13 nucleotides matching TRBD2. The CDR3 covers 16 residues. Unmatched junction bases numbered 3, after V lost 0 bases and J lost 5 bases. CDR1 MNHEY and CDR2 SVGEGT come from the germline V gene. The CDR3 reads CASSYSLAGGLETQYF. The CDR3 region has the DNA TGTGCCAGCAGTTACTCACTAGCGGGAGGGCTGGAGACCCAGTACTTC.

The rearrangement links TRBV7-2 to TRBJ1-2; D perhaps matches TRBD1 (5 bases). V gave up 1 base and J gave up 0 bases, with 9 bases separating them. Germline V gene sequence: CDR1 SGHTA, CDR2 FQGNSA. The CDR3 length is 15 residues. DNA for the CDR3: TGTGCCAGCAGCTTAGGGGACGGAGCTAACTATGGCTACACCTTC. Its protein is CASSLGDGANYGYTF.

This clonotype turned up a few times. This chain links TRBV28 with TRBJ2-5; D is perhaps TRBD2 (7 bases). Germline V gene sequence: CDR1 MDHEN, CDR2 SYDVKM. Deletions cut 5 bases from V and 5 bases from J, with 15 bases between. CDR3 length: 14 amino acids. The CDR3 spells CASSRRGGAETQYF. The CDR3, as DNA: TGTGCCAGCAGTCGACGAGGGGGGGCCGAGACCCAGTACTTC.

V usage is TRBV9 and J usage is TRBJ2-7, with a possible D match to TRBD1 (6 bases). Matching the DNA end better, TRBJ2-5 makes the J call doubtful. CDR3 size: 14 residues. Germline CDR1 is SGDLS and CDR2 is YYNGEE. The DNA of the CDR3 is TGTGCCAGCAGCCGGGACACAACTGAGGAGACCCAGTACTTC. Encoded protein: CASSRDTTEETQYF.

This chain joins TRBV28 and TRBJ2-7; D perhaps matches TRBD1 (5 bases). Trimming pared 6 bases from V and 3 bases from J, leaving 18 bases between. CDR1 is MDHEN and CDR2 is SYDVKM in the germline V gene. The CDR3 totals 15 residues. The CDR3 nucleotides are TGTGCCAGCAGCCCCTCCTTGGGGCAGAACTACGAGCAGTACTTC. Protein product: CASSPSLGQNYEQYF.

This clonotype appeared a few times. The J gene is TRBJ2-3, the V gene TRBV11-2, with a weak D call TRBD2 (7 bases). The V and J ends lost 4 bases and 2 bases respectively, with 13 bases between them. Germline CDR1 reads SGHAT; CDR2 reads FQNNGV. This CDR3 contains 15 residues. CDR3 coding DNA: TGTGCCAGCAGCTCTCAGGGGAGGGCCACAGATACGCAGTATTTT. Amino acids: CASSSQGRATDTQYF. Filled out from reference TRBV11-2 and TRBJ2-3, the complete variable domain reads EAGVAQSPRYKIIEKRQSVAFWCNPISGHATLYWYQQILGQGPKLLIQFQNNGVVDDSQLPKDRFSAERLKGVDSTLKIQPAKLEDSAVYLCASSSQGRATDTQYFGPGTRLTVL.

This clonotype has more than one count but fewer than ten. The V call is TRBV5-6, the J call TRBJ2-1, with 11 bases lining up with TRBD1. The CDR3 is 15 amino acids. The germline gives CDR1 SGHDT, CDR2 YYEEEE. With V trimmed by 3 bases and J by 4 bases, 3 bases remained unmatched. The CDR3 DNA reads as TGTGCCAGCAGCTACGGGACAGGGGGATACAATGAGCAGTTCTTC. It yields the protein CASSYGTGGYNEQFF.

The CDR3 is CAIAVQVQETQYF. The DNA of the CDR3 is TGTGCCATTGCCGTTCAGGTCCAAGAGACCCAGTACTTC. The chain combines TRBV7-9 with TRBJ2-5; D unclear. Germline CDR1 is SEHNR and CDR2 is FQNEAQ (reference sequence). The CDR3 loop spans 13 amino acids. The V and J ends lost 10 bases and 1 base respectively, with 13 bases between them.

This chain links TRBV6-5 with TRBJ2-7; 7 bases agree with TRBD2. Germline CDR1 is MNHEY and CDR2 is SVGAGI. The CDR3 runs to 15 residues. V dropped 5 bases and J dropped 7; count of bases not matched to a gene: 14. CDR3 sequence: CASSPHGEGNNEQYF. The CDR3 bases are TGTGCCAGCAGTCCCCACGGGGAGGGTAACAATGAGCAGTACTTC.

The chain carries TRBV14 and TRBJ1-2; 9 bases are shared with TRBD1. The V gene's germline CDR1 is SGHDN and CDR2 FVKESK. The V segment lost 1 base and the J segment 4 bases; nucleotides outside the gene matches: 10. The CDR3 runs 17 residues. CDR3: CASSQGPPVQGAYGYTF. CDR3 DNA sequence: TGTGCCAGCAGCCAAGGCCCTCCGGTACAGGGGGCCTATGGCTACACCTTC.

As concerns this clonotype: A much larger clone is a single base away; this may be a read error. V usage is TRBV2 and J usage is TRBJ2-1; maybe TRBD2 (5 bases). The DNA end lines up better with TRBJ2-7; the J call may be wrong. From germline, CDR1 is SNHLY and CDR2 FYNNEI. CDR3 length: 14 residues. CDR3 amino acids: CASSDTRTYNEQYF. In DNA form, the CDR3 reads TGTGCCAGCAGTGATACTAGAACCTACAATGAGCAGTACTTC.

This clonotype was recorded a few times. In DNA, the CDR3 is TGTGCCTGGAGTGGGACGGACAGTCACACCTTC. Translating it yields CAWSGTDSHTF. J is TRBJ1-2 and V is TRBV30; perhaps TRBD1 as D (6 bases). Trimming stripped 1 base from V and 12 bases from J, with 12 bases between. This CDR3 has 11 residues. Germline CDR1 reads GTSNPN; CDR2 reads SVGIG (reference sequence).